This TCR beta chain was profiled in a study of T cell repertoires in cytomegalovirus infection. About the research overall: Public signatures in TCR beta pointed to CMV infection and matching HLA type.

Overall study findings and caveats: Cumulated frequencies of public TCR beta families served to identify carriers of CMV plus the relevant HLA.

Note on this clonotype: The antigen remains undetermined.

Per germline, CDR1 MGHRA and CDR2 YSYEKL. Trimming at V came to 0 bases and at J to 2 bases, leaving 3 bases not matched to a gene. CDR3 size: 16 residues. TCRdb independently ran MiXCR on the reads; one entry per CDR3 protein. This sample has approximately 190,000 distinct CDR3 sequences, with approximately 9.6% found just once. The material sequenced was PBMCs. The chain carries TRBV4-1 and TRBJ2-2, with TRBD2 matching over 7 bases. The receptor's source is a human donor in good health (CMV status not recorded). Some clones in this sample may be carry-over from other donors' samples. CDR3 region: CASSQEGTTNTGELFF. The CDR3 nucleotides read TGCGCCAGCAGCCAAGAGGGGACTACAAACACCGGGGAGCTGTTTTTT.